These 10 T cell receptor beta chains were all obtained from the same sample, sequenced in a study of CD8+ T cells in alopecia areata. TCR sequencing used cDNA made by reverse transcription of extracted RNA. Sequenced by immunoSEQ multiplex PCR; TCRdb stores in-frame clones only, minus some. Of 42,000 or so clones in the sample, over 85% were seen once. The treatment here: oral pan-JAK inhibitor, 5-10 mg twice daily. The source material was CD8+ T cells sorted from blood, sampled at week 24, from a patient treated with tofacitinib. The receptors stem from a human donor with alopecia areata.

This clone was recorded only once. V and J are TRBV14 and TRBJ1-3; 10 bases align to TRBD1. CDR1 is SGHDN and CDR2 is FVKESK in the germline V gene. The V gene end was trimmed by 6 bases and the J gene end by 0 bases; junction bases not matched to a gene: 8. There are 17 residues in the CDR3. The CDR3: CASSLDRGLYSGNTIYF. In DNA, the CDR3 is TGTGCCAGCAGTCTCGACAGGGGGCTCTACTCTGGAAACACCATATATTTT. The full variable domain, with the rest looked up from reference TRBV14 and TRBJ1-3, is EAGVTQFPSHSVIEKGQTVTLRCDPISGHDNLYWYRRVMGKEIKFLLHFVKESKQDESGMPNNRFLAERTGGTYSTLKVQPAELEDSGVYFCASSLDRGLYSGNTIYFGEGSWLTVV.

This chain connects TRBV7-8 to TRBJ2-7, with TRBD2 matching over 7 bases. Germline loops: CDR1 SGHVS, CDR2 FQNEAQ. Germline trimming cut 1 base from V and 3 bases from J; bases unmatched to any gene: 3. This CDR3 is built from 14 residues. The CDR3, as DNA: TGTGCCAGCAGCTTAGGTCCGGGGGGCTACGAGCAGTACTTC. Translation gives CASSLGPGGYEQYF.

This chain links TRBV4-1 with TRBJ1-1; 10 bases align to TRBD1. The CDR3 has 17 residues. Germline V gene data show CDR1 as MGHRA and CDR2 as YSYEKL. Losses at the gene ends were 2 bases for V and 3 bases for J; bases not matched to a gene: 9. The CDR3 region has the DNA TGCGCCAGCAGCCAACCCGGGACAGGGGTATATTACACTGAAGCTTTCTTT. Its translation: CASSQPGTGVYYTEAFF.

This clone was observed once. J is TRBJ2-7 and V is TRBV30, with D tentatively TRBD1 (5 bases). Germline CDR1 reads GTSNPN; CDR2 reads SVGIG (reference sequence). Trimming removed 5 bases from V and 3 bases from J, with 8 bases in between. CDR3 length: 11 amino acids. The CDR3 protein is CAWGHIYEQYF. CDR3 nucleotide sequence: TGTGCCTGGGGACACATCTACGAGCAGTACTTC.

The chain couples TRBV5-1 to TRBJ2-7; TRBD1 agrees at 11 bases. Germline CDR1 and CDR2: SGHRS and YFSETQ. The junction had 2 bases not matched to a gene; V was cut back by 2 bases and J by 4 bases. CDR3 size: 14 residues. In DNA, the CDR3 is TGCGCCAGCAGCTTTGGGACAGGGGGATACGAGCAGTACTTC. It encodes CASSFGTGGYEQYF.

The V gene is TRBV7-8, the J gene TRBJ2-2, with D possibly matching TRBD2 (5 bases). This CDR3 has 15 amino acids. The V gene lost 0 bases and the J gene lost 6 bases, with 11 bases spanning the gap. From germline, CDR1 is SGHVS and CDR2 FQNEAQ. This CDR3 is CASSLAEVPPGELFF. CDR3 DNA: TGTGCCAGCAGCTTAGCGGAGGTCCCTCCCGGGGAGCTGTTTTTT.

The chain links TRBV4-3 to TRBJ2-3; 7 nucleotides agree with TRBD2. V lost 4 bases to trimming and J lost 7 bases; unmatched junction nucleotides: 5. This CDR3 spans 13 amino acids. Per the germline V gene, CDR1 is LGHNA and CDR2 is YSLEER. CDR3 DNA sequence: TGCGCCAGCAGCCGGGAGGGGAGTTATACGCAGTATTTT. This codes for CASSREGSYTQYF.

The genes are TRBV19 and TRBJ2-3; unclear D gene. The CDR3 runs 15 residues. V lost 5 bases to trimming and J lost 1 base, with 13 bases between them. Germline lookup yields CDR1 LNHDA and CDR2 SQIVND (reference sequence). In nucleotides, the CDR3 is TGTGCCAGTAGTCCTTACTATCGGGGCACAGATACGCAGTATTTT. Translation gives CASSPYYRGTDTQYF. The variable domain in full, with the rest retrieved from reference TRBV19 and TRBJ2-3, is DGGITQSPKYLFRKEGQNVTLSCEQNLNHDAMYWYRQDPGQGLRLIYYSQIVNDFQKGDIAEGYSVSREKKESFPLTVTSAQKNPTAFYLCASSPYYRGTDTQYFGPGTRLTVL.

The chain employs TRBV12-5 and TRBJ2-5, with D tentatively TRBD1 or TRBD2 (6 bases each). Germline-derived CDR1 and CDR2 are LGHNT and FRNRAP. The CDR3 sequence is 14 residues long. Trimming stripped 2 bases from V and 5 bases from J, with 12 bases between. The CDR3, as DNA: TGTGCTAGTGGTTTGTCCGGGGGCGTGGAGACCCAGTACTTC. Translating it yields CASGLSGGVETQYF. The variable domain in full, with the rest retrieved from reference TRBV12-5 and TRBJ2-5, is DARVTQTPRHKVTEMGQEVTMRCQPILGHNTVFWYRQTMMQGLELLAYFRNRAPLDDSGMPKDRFSAEMPDATLATLKIQPSEPRDSAVYFCASGLSGGVETQYFGPGTRLLVL.

J is TRBJ2-1 and V is TRBV27; D is unclear. Germline CDR1 reads MNHEY; CDR2 reads SMNVEV (reference sequence). V was cut by 1 base and J by 7 bases, with 8 bases left in between. The CDR3 length is 13 residues. The CDR3 DNA reads as TGTGCCAGCAGTTTATATGAAGGGAATGAGCAGTTCTTC. Translating it yields CASSLYEGNEQFF.